The source of this TCR beta chain is a study of blood T cell repertoires in COVID-19. The overall study: The United States, Italy and Spain provided the acute and convalescent COVID-19 samples. T cells, B-cell-depleted T cells, or PBMCs provided the cDNA or gDNA that served as material.

Per the original data handling: It was from reference gene primer amplification that nucleated cell counts were estimated. Using immunoSEQ multiplex PCR, the repertoire was profiled, and TCRdb retains in-frame clones only, with some absent. Clone size and the V and J calls come from that table; the DNA yielded D and trimming. This table has more than 250,000 clones, around 87% appearing once. The V gene's germline CDR1 is SGHTA and CDR2 FQGTGA. V was clipped by 4 bases and J by 0 bases, with 11 bases between them. The CDR3 runs 15 residues. Sequencing input: peripheral blood. The receptor was derived from a middle-aged man with active or convalescent COVID-19. The chain links TRBV7-3 to TRBJ2-3; possible D gene TRBD2, 6 bases. The CDR3 DNA reads TGTGCCAGCAGCTCAACTAGCCGCAGCACAGATACGCAGTATTTT. It encodes CASSSTSRSTDTQYF.